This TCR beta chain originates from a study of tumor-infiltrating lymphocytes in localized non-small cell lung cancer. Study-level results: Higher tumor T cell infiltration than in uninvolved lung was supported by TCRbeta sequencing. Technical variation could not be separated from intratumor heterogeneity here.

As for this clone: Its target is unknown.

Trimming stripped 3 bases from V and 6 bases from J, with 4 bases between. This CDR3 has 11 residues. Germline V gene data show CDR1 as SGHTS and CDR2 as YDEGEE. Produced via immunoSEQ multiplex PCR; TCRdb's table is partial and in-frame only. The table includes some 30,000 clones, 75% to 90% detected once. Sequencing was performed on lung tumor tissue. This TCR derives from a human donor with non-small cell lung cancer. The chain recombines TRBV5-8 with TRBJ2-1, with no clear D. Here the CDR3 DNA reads TGTGCCAGCAGCTATACCAATGAGCAGTTCTTC. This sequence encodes CASSYTNEQFF.